This TCR beta chain was sequenced for a study of OX40 agonist ivuxolimab in advanced cancers. V was cut by 7 bases and J by 8 bases, with 17 bases left in between. The germline gives CDR1 MDHEN, CDR2 SYDVKM. The CDR3 covers 13 residues. TCRdb's table, derived via immunoSEQ multiplex PCR, lists solely in-frame clones and lacks some. The sample carries approximately 58,000 clones, roughly four fifths recorded once. The receptor was isolated from an adult with an advanced solid tumor such as melanoma, head and neck, liver or kidney cancer. Sequences were derived from CD4+ or CD8+ T cells sorted from blood, sampled in a trial of the OX40 agonist ivuxolimab. The chain uses TRBV28 and TRBJ1-2, with D tentatively TRBD1 (5 bases). The DNA of the CDR3 is TGTGCCAGCAATCCCTCCAGGGTGGGGGGCTACACCTTC. Its translation: CASNPSRVGGYTF.